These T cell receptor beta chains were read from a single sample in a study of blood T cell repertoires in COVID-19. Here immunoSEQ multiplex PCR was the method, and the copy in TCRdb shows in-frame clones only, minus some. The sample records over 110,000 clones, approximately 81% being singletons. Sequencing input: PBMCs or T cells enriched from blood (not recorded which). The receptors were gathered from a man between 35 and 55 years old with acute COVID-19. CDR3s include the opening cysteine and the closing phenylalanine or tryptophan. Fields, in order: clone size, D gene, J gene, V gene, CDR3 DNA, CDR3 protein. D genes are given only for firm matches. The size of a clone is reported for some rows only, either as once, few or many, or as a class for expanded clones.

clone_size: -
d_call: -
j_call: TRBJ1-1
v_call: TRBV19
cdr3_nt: TGTGCCAGTAGAAGGGACGGGAGCACTGAAGCTTTCTTT
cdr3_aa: CASRRDGSTEAFF

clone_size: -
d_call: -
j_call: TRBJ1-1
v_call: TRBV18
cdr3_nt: TGTGCCAGCTCCCAGCGGGGGCTTGAAGCTTTCTTT
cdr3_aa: CASSQRGLEAFF

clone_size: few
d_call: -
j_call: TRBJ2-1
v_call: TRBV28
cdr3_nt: TGTGCCAGCAGTCCCCGGAGCCTCACCTACAATGAGCAGTTCTTC
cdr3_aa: CASSPRSLTYNEQFF

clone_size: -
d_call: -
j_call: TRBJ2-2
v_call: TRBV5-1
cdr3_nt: TGCGCCAGCCGCTGGACACCGGTTAACACCGGGGAGCTGTTTTTT
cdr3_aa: CASRWTPVNTGELFF

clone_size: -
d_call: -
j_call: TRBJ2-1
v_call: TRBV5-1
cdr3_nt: TGCGCCAGCAGCTTGACCACCAGGTACAATGAGCAGTTCTTC
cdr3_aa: CASSLTTRYNEQFF

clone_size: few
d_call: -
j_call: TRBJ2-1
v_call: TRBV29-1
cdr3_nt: TGCAGCGCCTCTTCAGGATACAGAAGTAATGAGCAGTTCTTC
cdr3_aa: CSASSGYRSNEQFF

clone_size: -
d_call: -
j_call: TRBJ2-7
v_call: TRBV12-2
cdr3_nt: TGTGCAAGTCGCTTCGCCCCGCTAGCGGGAGGGCCGTACGAGCAGTACTTC
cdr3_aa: CASRFAPLAGGPYEQYF

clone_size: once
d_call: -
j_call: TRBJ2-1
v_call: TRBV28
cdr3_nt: TGTGCCAGCGGAGGGCCGGGGAATGAGCAGTTCTTC
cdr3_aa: CASGGPGNEQFF

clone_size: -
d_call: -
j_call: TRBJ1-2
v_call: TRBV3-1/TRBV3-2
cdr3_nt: TGTGCCAGCAGCCAAAGATTTGACAGCAGCCATGGCTACACCTTC
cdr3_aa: CASSQRFDSSHGYTF

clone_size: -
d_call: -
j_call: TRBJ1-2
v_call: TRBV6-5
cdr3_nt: TGTGCCAGCAGTTACTCTCAGGGCGGATATGGCTACACCTTC
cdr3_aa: CASSYSQGGYGYTF

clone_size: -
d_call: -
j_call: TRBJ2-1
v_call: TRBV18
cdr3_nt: TGTGCCAGCTCACCACCGGGAGAATTGTGGTTCTTC
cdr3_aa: CASSPPGELWFF

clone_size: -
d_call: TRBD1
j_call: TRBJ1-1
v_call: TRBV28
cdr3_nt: TGTGCCAGCAGTTTCGGCCGGACAGGGACTGAAGCTTTCTTT
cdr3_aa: CASSFGRTGTEAFF

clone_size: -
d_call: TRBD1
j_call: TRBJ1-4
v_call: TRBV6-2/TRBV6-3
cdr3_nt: TGTGCCAGCAGTTACTTCGGACAGGCCAAAGAAAAACTGTTTTTT
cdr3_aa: CASSYFGQAKEKLFF

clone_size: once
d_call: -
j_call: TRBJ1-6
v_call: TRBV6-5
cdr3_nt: TGTGCCAGCGGCGTAGCTATTTCACCCCTCCACTTT
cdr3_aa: CASGVAISPLHF

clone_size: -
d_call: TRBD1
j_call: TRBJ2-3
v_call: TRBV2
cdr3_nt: TGTGCCAGCAGTTGGACAGGCCTCACAGATACGCAGTATTTT
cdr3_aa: CASSWTGLTDTQYF

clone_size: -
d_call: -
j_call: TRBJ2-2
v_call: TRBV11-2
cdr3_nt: TGTGCCAGCAGCTTAGGCCGGCGGGCGGGCACCGGGGAGCTGTTTTTT
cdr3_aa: CASSLGRRAGTGELFF

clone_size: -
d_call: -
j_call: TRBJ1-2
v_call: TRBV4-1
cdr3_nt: TGCGCCAGCAGCCAAGATAGACACCTTAACTATGGCTACACCTTC
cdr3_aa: CASSQDRHLNYGYTF

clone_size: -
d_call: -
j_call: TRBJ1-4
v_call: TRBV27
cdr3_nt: TGTGCCAGCAGTTTAGGAGGGTCATTTGGTGAAAAACTGTTTTTT
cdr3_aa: CASSLGGSFGEKLFF

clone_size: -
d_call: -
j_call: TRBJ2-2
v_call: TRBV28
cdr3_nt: TGTGCCAGCACTCGACGGTCAGCGGGTGTGAACACCGGGGAGCTGTTTTTT
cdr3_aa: CASTRRSAGVNTGELFF

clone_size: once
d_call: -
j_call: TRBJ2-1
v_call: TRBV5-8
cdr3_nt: TGTGCCAGCAGCTGGGACATAGCAAACAATGAGCAGTTCTTC
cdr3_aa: CASSWDIANNEQFF

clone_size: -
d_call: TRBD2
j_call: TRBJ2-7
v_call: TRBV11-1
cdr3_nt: TGTGCCAGCAATCGGCAGCGGGGGCCGATCTCCTACGAGCAGTACTTC
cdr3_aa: CASNRQRGPISYEQYF

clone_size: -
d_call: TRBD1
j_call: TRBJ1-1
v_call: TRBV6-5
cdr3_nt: TGTGCCAGCAGACCGACAGGGATGAACACTGAAGCTTTCTTT
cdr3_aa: CASRPTGMNTEAFF

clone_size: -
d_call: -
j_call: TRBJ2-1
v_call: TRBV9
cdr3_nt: TGTGCCAGCAGCGTAGAGGACAGCTCTTACAATGAGCAGTTCTTC
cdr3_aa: CASSVEDSSYNEQFF

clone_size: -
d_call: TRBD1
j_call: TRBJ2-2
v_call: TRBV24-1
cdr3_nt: TGTGCCACCAGAGGGACAGGGAAAGGAACCGGGGAGCTGTTTTTT
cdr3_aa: CATRGTGKGTGELFF

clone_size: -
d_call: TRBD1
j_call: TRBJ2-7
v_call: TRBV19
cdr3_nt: TGTGCCAGTAGTATAGAACAGGGGGCTACGTACGAGCAGTACTTC
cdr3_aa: CASSIEQGATYEQYF

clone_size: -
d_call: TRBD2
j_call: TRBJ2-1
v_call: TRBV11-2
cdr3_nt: TGTGCCAGCAGCTCCCCTAGCGGGGGCCGTCGTTACAATGAGCAGTTCTTC
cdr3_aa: CASSSPSGGRRYNEQFF

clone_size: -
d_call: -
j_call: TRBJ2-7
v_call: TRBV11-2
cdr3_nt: TGTGCCAGCAGCCTGGCAGGGGACCACGAGCAGTACTTC
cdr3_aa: CASSLAGDHEQYF

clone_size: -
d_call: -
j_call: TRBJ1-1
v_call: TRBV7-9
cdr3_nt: TGTGCCAGCAGCTTAGACACCCGTTCAGACACTGAAGCTTTCTTT
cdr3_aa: CASSLDTRSDTEAFF

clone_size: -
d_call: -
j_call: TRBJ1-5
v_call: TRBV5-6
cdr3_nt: TGTGCCAGCTCCCCCGGGGGGTACGGGGGCAATCAGCCCCAGCATTTT
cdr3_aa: CASSPGGYGGNQPQHF

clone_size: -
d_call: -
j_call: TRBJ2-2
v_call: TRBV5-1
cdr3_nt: TGCGCCAGCAGCTTGGAGGGAGCCGGGGAGCTGTTTTTT
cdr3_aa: CASSLEGAGELFF

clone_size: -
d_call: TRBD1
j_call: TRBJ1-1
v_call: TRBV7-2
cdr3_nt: TGTGCCAGCAGCTCGACAGGGGGACAGAACACTGAAGCTTTCTTT
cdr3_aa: CASSSTGGQNTEAFF

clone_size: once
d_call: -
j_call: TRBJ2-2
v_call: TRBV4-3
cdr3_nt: TGCGCCAGCAGCCAAGATCAACAGAGATCCGGGGAGCTGTTTTTT
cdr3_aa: CASSQDQQRSGELFF

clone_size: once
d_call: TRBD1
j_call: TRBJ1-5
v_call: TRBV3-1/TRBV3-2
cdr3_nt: TGTGCCAGCAGCCAAGAACAGGGGGCAAGCAATCAGCCCCAGCATTTT
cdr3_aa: CASSQEQGASNQPQHF

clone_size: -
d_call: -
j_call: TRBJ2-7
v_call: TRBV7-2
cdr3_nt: TGTGCCAGCAGCAACAGACTAGGGGAATACGTGGAGCAGTACTTC
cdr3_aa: CASSNRLGEYVEQYF

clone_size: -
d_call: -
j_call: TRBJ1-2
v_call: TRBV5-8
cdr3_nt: TGTGCCAGCAGCTCCCGCAGGGCCTATGGCTACACCTTC
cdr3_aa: CASSSRRAYGYTF

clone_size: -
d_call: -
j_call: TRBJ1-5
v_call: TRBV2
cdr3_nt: TGTGCCAGCAGGGGGGGTGGGCCCCTTCAGCCCCAGCATTTT
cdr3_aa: CASRGGGPLQPQHF

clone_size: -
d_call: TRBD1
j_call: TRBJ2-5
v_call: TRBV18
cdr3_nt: TGTGCCAGCTCGTTTAGACAGGGCCTCGAGGAGACCCAGTACTTC
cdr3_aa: CASSFRQGLEETQYF